These 17 T cell receptor beta chains originate from one sample sequenced in a study of siplizumab effects on memory and regulatory T cells (dated by TCRdb to about 2019). The library was produced with the immunoSEQ multiplex PCR assay. This immuneACCESS table, as held by TCRdb, lists in-frame sequences with V and J called but not all clones. Of the missing ones, under half trace to an unresolved V gene in checked studies; the others have no known cause. The sample table records some 120,000 clones; just over 90% of these occur just once. Approximately 0.17% of the sample rests with the top ten. Sequencing was carried out using non-Treg CD4+ T cells sorted from blood. The cell subset or site label corresponds to: FACS-sorted unstimulated CD4+ non-regulatory T cells. These receptors were collected from a human donor in good health.

The chain links TRBV6-4 to TRBJ2-2, with D possibly matching TRBD2 (5 bases). The CDR3 totals 14 residues. The germline V gene has CDR1 MRHNA and CDR2 SNTAGT. The V end lost 5 bases, the J end lost 3 bases, and 10 bases lay between the germline ends. DNA for the CDR3: TGTGCCAGCAGTACGGACTCTTACACCGGGGAGCTGTTTTTT. This encodes CASSTDSYTGELFF.

CDR3 coding DNA: TGTGCCAGCAGCTCACTTCTTCCGGGACAGGGAGATGGCTACACCTTC. Translated, it gives CASSSLLPGQGDGYTF. V usage is TRBV11-2 and J usage is TRBJ1-2; TRBD1 matches 9 bases. This CDR3 has 16 residues. Germline assignment: CDR1 SGHAT and CDR2 FQNNGV. V lost 4 bases and J lost 6; bases outside the gene matches: 12.

The V and J genes are TRBV15 and TRBJ2-7, with 8 bases matching TRBD1. The CDR3 has 15 residues. V gave up 5 bases and J gave up 1 base; unmatched junction bases: 7. Germline CDR1 is LNHNV and CDR2 is YYDKDF (reference sequence). The CDR3 reads CATSVTGAKSYEQYF. For the CDR3, the DNA is TGTGCCACCAGCGTGACAGGGGCCAAATCCTACGAGCAGTACTTC.

This clone appeared a single time. V and J are TRBV11-2 and TRBJ2-1; D uncertain. This CDR3 has 15 residues. Germline V gene data show CDR1 as SGHAT and CDR2 as FQNNGV. V was clipped by 1 base and J by 0 bases, with 7 bases between them. The CDR3 DNA follows: TGTGCCAGCAGCTTAGGTATTATCTCCTACAATGAGCAGTTCTTC. It encodes CASSLGIISYNEQFF.

The V gene is TRBV7-3, the J gene TRBJ2-1; 11 nucleotides agree with TRBD1. The ends lost 2 bases at V and 5 bases at J; junction bases unmatched: 8. Germline values: CDR1 SGHTA, CDR2 FQGTGA. The CDR3 runs 17 residues. CDR3 DNA: TGTGCCAGCAGCTTATTGCCCGGACAGGGGGCTGACAATGAGCAGTTCTTC. Protein product: CASSLLPGQGADNEQFF.

The chain has TRBV6-5 and TRBJ2-3; TRBD2 aligns across 7 bases. There are 14 residues in the CDR3. Germline CDR1 MNHEY, CDR2 SVGAGI. Trimming cost V 4 bases and J 1 base; bases outside gene matches: 2. CDR3 DNA sequence: TGTGCCAGCAGTTGGCTAGCGGGCACAGATACGCAGTATTTT. Protein product: CASSWLAGTDTQYF.

This chain connects TRBV10-3 to TRBJ1-2; tentatively, D is TRBD1 (6 bases). With 0 bases removed from V and 5 bases from J, the gap between germline ends came to 7 bases. The CDR3 runs 13 residues. Germline CDR1 and CDR2: ENHRY and SYGVKD. Here the CDR3 reads CAISESTGYGYTF. For the CDR3, the DNA is TGTGCCATCAGTGAGTCTACAGGGTATGGCTACACCTTC.

The chain uses TRBV6-5 and TRBJ1-1; D unclear. The CDR3 consists of 15 residues. Germline CDR1 reads MNHEY; CDR2 reads SVGAGI. The V gene lost 5 bases and the J gene lost 0 bases, with 13 bases spanning the gap. The CDR3 region has the DNA TGTGCCAGCAGTCCTCACGACGGCATGAACACTGAAGCTTTCTTT. Protein: CASSPHDGMNTEAFF.

The chain combines TRBV19 with TRBJ2-3, with 7 nucleotides matching TRBD2. From germline, CDR1 is LNHDA and CDR2 SQIVND (reference sequence). The CDR3 runs to 14 residues. The trim removed 6 bases at V and 6 bases at J, leaving 9 bases unmatched. CDR3: CASRYSGGGDTQYF. The CDR3 coding sequence is TGTGCCAGTAGGTACTCGGGGGGAGGGGATACGCAGTATTTT.

The V call is TRBV9, the J call TRBJ2-3, with 8 bases that match TRBD2. Germline assignment: CDR1 SGDLS and CDR2 YYNGEE. The CDR3 totals 14 residues. Losses at the gene ends were 5 bases for V and 2 bases for J; bases not matched to a gene: 4. The CDR3, as DNA: TGTGCCAGCAGGGGCGGGGGGTACACAGATACGCAGTATTTT. This gives the protein CASRGGGYTDTQYF.

The chain recombines TRBV21-1 with TRBJ2-7; the listed D gene, TRBD1, was not tested against the DNA. TRBV21-1 is reported as a pseudogene. The CDR3 contains 13 residues. The CDR3 here is CASSVPGGNEQYF. The CDR3 region has the DNA TGTGCCAGCAGCGTTCCAGGGGGGAACGAGCAGTACTTC.

This clone was seen a single time. The chain combines TRBV28 with TRBJ2-7, with 9 nucleotides matching TRBD1. The CDR3 extends over 14 amino acids. The germline CDR1 and CDR2 sequences are MDHEN and SYDVKM. Trimming at V came to 7 bases and at J to 8 bases, leaving 12 bases not matched to a gene. CDR3 amino acids: CASKGQGLPNQQYF. The CDR3 bases are TGTGCCAGCAAGGGACAGGGCCTCCCGAACCAGCAGTACTTC.

V is TRBV7-3 and J is TRBJ1-5, with D maybe TRBD1 (5 bases). Trimming shortened V by 10 bases and J by 0 bases, and 16 bases separated the two germline ends. Germline-derived CDR1 and CDR2 are SGHTA and FQGTGA. There are 15 residues in the CDR3. CDR3 sequence reads: CATLLRGDSNQPQHF. Written as DNA, the CDR3 is TGTGCCACCCTCCTGAGGGGAGATAGCAATCAGCCCCAGCATTTT.

This chain uses TRBV7-3 with TRBJ2-1; TRBD1 matches 9 bases. This CDR3 has 17 residues. Losses at the gene ends were 5 bases for V and 3 bases for J; bases not matched to a gene: 11. Germline V gives CDR1 SGHTA, CDR2 FQGTGA. The CDR3 sequence is CASSPGPGTGIYNEQFF. For the CDR3, the DNA is TGTGCCAGCAGCCCAGGCCCCGGGACAGGGATCTACAATGAGCAGTTCTTC. The full variable domain, with the rest looked up from reference TRBV7-3 and TRBJ2-1, is GAGVSQTPSNKVTEKGKYVELRCDPISGHTALYWYRQSLGQGPEFLIYFQGTGAADDSGLPNDRFFAVRPEGSVSTLKIQRTERGDSAVYLCASSPGPGTGIYNEQFFGPGTRLTVL.

The V and J genes are TRBV5-6 and TRBJ2-1; a weak D match, TRBD2 (5 bases). The CDR3 is 17 amino acids. CDR1 is SGHDT, CDR2 YYEEEE, per germline. V lost 3 bases and J lost 0, with 16 bases in between. As DNA, the CDR3 is TGTGCCAGCAGCTCGGGATGGACCCAAAGCTCCTACAATGAGCAGTTCTTC. Its translation is CASSSGWTQSSYNEQFF.

The chain links TRBV5-4 to TRBJ1-6, with D possibly TRBD1 on 6 matching bases. The germline CDR1 and CDR2 sequences are SGHNT and YYREEE (reference sequence). The CDR3 runs to 18 residues. Trimming pared 1 base from V and 3 bases from J, leaving 17 bases between. The CDR3 DNA sequence: TGTGCCAGCAGCTTGAGGCAGGGGAATGGCGGCTATAATTCACCCCTCCACTTT. It encodes CASSLRQGNGGYNSPLHF.

The chain is built from TRBV19 and TRBJ2-7, with D possibly TRBD2 on 6 matching bases. The V end lost 3 bases, the J end lost 3 bases, and 9 bases lay between the germline ends. Germline assignment: CDR1 LNHDA and CDR2 SQIVND (reference sequence). This CDR3 contains 13 residues. CDR3 region: CASSIAEGYEQYF. The DNA for the CDR3 is TGTGCCAGTAGTATCGCGGAGGGCTACGAGCAGTACTTC.